This is a list of T cell receptor beta chains from one sample in a study of blood T cell repertoires in COVID-19. Sequencing was performed with immunoSEQ multiplex PCR; in TCRdb, only in-frame clones are kept and a portion is missing. The repertoire holds more than 150,000 clones, about 82% seen once, with about 5.5% in the top ten. Sequencing was performed on peripheral blood. Source of these receptors: a woman in her 30s with acute or convalescent COVID-19. The CDR3 runs from the conserved cysteine through the conserved F or W. The D gene is left open where the match is weak. Not all rows give a size; the values are once, few, many and, for expanded clones, a class.

j_call v_call clone_size d_call cdr3_nt cdr3_aa
TRBJ1-1 TRBV6-5 . . TGTGCCAGCGTCCAGGGGTCTGAAGCTTTCTTT CASVQGSEAFF
TRBJ1-1 TRBV5-1 few TRBD1 TGCGCCAGCAGCCCCGGGACAGGAGGCACTGAAGCTTTCTTT CASSPGTGGTEAFF
TRBJ2-7 TRBV3-1/TRBV3-2 once TRBD1 TGTGCCAGCAGCCCTCTGGGGACAGGGCCCTCCTACGAGCAGTACTTC CASSPLGTGPSYEQYF
TRBJ2-7 TRBV18 . . TGTGCCAGCTCAAGATACAGGTCTACCTACGAGCAGTACTTC CASSRYRSTYEQYF
TRBJ2-5 TRBV19 . . TGTGCCAGTAGTATTTCAGAGGGGCAGGGGGAGACCCAGTACTTC CASSISEGQGETQYF
TRBJ1-4 TRBV27 . . TGTGCCAGCAGTTTAGGTACAGGGAATGAAAAACTGTTTTTT CASSLGTGNEKLFF
TRBJ2-1 TRBV15 . . TGTGCCACCGGGCCTAACTACAATGAGCAGTTCTTC CATGPNYNEQFF
TRBJ2-7 TRBV18 few . TGTGCCAGCTCACCACCGGACTCAACCTACGAGCAGTACTTC CASSPPDSTYEQYF
TRBJ2-1 TRBV21-1 . . TGTGCCAGCAGCAAAGCAGAACGGAGCGGACCCTACAATGAGCAGTTCTTC CASSKAERSGPYNEQFF
TRBJ2-5 TRBV27 . . TGTGCCAGCAGGAAACAGGGTCTACAAGAGACCCAGTACTTC CASRKQGLQETQYF
TRBJ1-1 TRBV6-5 few . TGTGCCAGCAGGACGCGGGACTCCGTGGACTTT CASRTRDSVDF
TRBJ1-1 TRBV27 . . TGTGCCAGCAGTCCCGCGGGCGGCACTGAAGCTTTCTTT CASSPAGGTEAFF
TRBJ1-1 TRBV5-1 . . TGCGCCAGCAGCACCCAAGCAGGGATGAACACTGAAGCTTTCTTT CASSTQAGMNTEAFF
TRBJ1-1 TRBV6-2/TRBV6-3 . . TGTGCCAGCAGTTACCAGCAGGCCTCGACAGCTTTCTTT CASSYQQASTAFF
TRBJ2-5 TRBV7-7 . . TGTGCCAGCAGCTTACCCCCTCAAGAGACCCAGTACTTC CASSLPPQETQYF
TRBJ2-5 TRBV13 . TRBD1 TGTGCCAGCAGCCTCCACAGGGGGCAGGACCCAATAGAGACCCAGTACTTC CASSLHRGQDPIETQYF
TRBJ1-5 TRBV5-5 . . TGTGCCAGCAGCTTGGCCGAGGGAGGCAATCAGCCCCAGCATTTT CASSLAEGGNQPQHF
TRBJ1-2 TRBV10-3 . . TGTGCCATCTACACAGATGGCTACACCTTC CAIYTDGYTF
TRBJ2-5 TRBV5-1 . . TGCGCCAGCAGCTTCGGCGGCGTTCTACAAGAGACCCAGTACTTC CASSFGGVLQETQYF
TRBJ2-7 TRBV5-5 . . TGTGCCAGCAGCTGGGGCACAGGAGCGAGAAACGAGCAGTACTTC CASSWGTGARNEQYF
TRBJ1-6 TRBV15 . TRBD1 TGTGCCACCAGCACCCACCCCGCAGGGGGCGCCGGGTCACCCCTCCACTTT CATSTHPAGGAGSPLHF
TRBJ1-2 TRBV2 few . TGTGCCAGCAGTGAAGAAAGGACAGTAAACTATGGCTACACCTTC CASSEERTVNYGYTF
TRBJ2-7 TRBV2 . . TGTGCCAGCAGGTCTGTCTACGAGCAGTACTTC CASRSVYEQYF
TRBJ1-2 TRBV14 once . TGTGCCAGCAGCCAAGAAGGGGGTCTGCACTATGGCTACACCTTC CASSQEGGLHYGYTF
TRBJ1-1 TRBV6-5 . . TGTGCCAGCAGCAATAGCTTTGAAGCTTTCTTT CASSNSFEAFF
TRBJ1-3 TRBV9 . . TGTGCCAGCAGCATCAGCCAGGGTTCTGGAAACACCATATATTTT CASSISQGSGNTIYF
TRBJ1-5 TRBV6-2/TRBV6-3 few . TGTGCCAGCAGCCCCTGGGCAGGTAATCAGCCCCAGCATTTT CASSPWAGNQPQHF
TRBJ1-4 TRBV9 . . TGTGCCAGCAGCCCCCGTTTTGCTCAGGGAGGTGAAAAACTGTTTTTT CASSPRFAQGGEKLFF
TRBJ1-1 TRBV2 . . TGTGCCAGCAGTGGGACAGTGAACACTGAAGCTTTCTTT CASSGTVNTEAFF
TRBJ1-2 TRBV5-1 . . TGCGCCAGCAGCTTGGCCTGGCGTGGGCAGCCCTATGGCTACACCTTC CASSLAWRGQPYGYTF
TRBJ1-2 TRBV2 once . TGTGCCAGCTTCGGAGACCCCCACTATGGCTACACCTTC CASFGDPHYGYTF
TRBJ1-2 TRBV5-6 . . TGTGCCAGCAGCTTGAACGGGGGGAGAGGCTACACCTTC CASSLNGGRGYTF
TRBJ2-7 TRBV3-1/TRBV3-2 . TRBD2 TGTGCCAGCAGCCCCTTACGGGGGGACGAGCAGTACTTC CASSPLRGDEQYF
TRBJ1-2 TRBV27 . TRBD1 TGTGCCAGCAGCTGGGACAGGACTAACTATGGCTACACCTTC CASSWDRTNYGYTF
TRBJ1-6 TRBV6-2/TRBV6-3 . TRBD1 TGTGCCAGCGGTTTCAGGGACAGGGGGGCACCCCTCCACTTT CASGFRDRGAPLHF
TRBJ2-7 TRBV27 . TRBD2 TGTGCCAGCAGCCGGTACCGTAGCGGGGGGGACTCCTACGAGCAGTACTTC CASSRYRSGGDSYEQYF
TRBJ1-3 TRBV4-2 . . TGTGCCAGCAGCCCCCGGACATCGGGGGCTGGAAACACCATATATTTT CASSPRTSGAGNTIYF
TRBJ2-2 TRBV28 . . TGTGCCAGCAGTTTTCTTCTTAACACCGGGGAGCTGTTTTTT CASSFLLNTGELFF
TRBJ2-7 TRBV12-3/TRBV12-4 . . TGTGCCAGCAGTTTCCGTATTTACGAGCAGTACTTC CASSFRIYEQYF
TRBJ1-1 TRBV14 . TRBD1 TGTGCCAGCAGTCTGCACACAGGGGGAATATTTCCCACTGAAGCTTTCTTT CASSLHTGGIFPTEAFF
TRBJ1-1 TRBV29-1 . . TGCAGCGTTGAAGACACGACAGGGAACACTGAAGCTTTCTTT CSVEDTTGNTEAFF
TRBJ2-7 TRBV3-1/TRBV3-2 medium-sized . TGTGCCAGCAGTCTCAGCGGTGAGCAGTACTTC CASSLSGEQYF
TRBJ1-6 TRBV9 . TRBD1 TGTGCCAGCAGCATCGGGACAGGGGGTAATTCACCCCTCCACTTT CASSIGTGGNSPLHF
TRBJ1-3 TRBV9 . . TGTGCCAGCAGCGTAATATCCGGAAACACCATATATTTT CASSVISGNTIYF
TRBJ2-1 TRBV6-6 . TRBD1 TGTGCCAGCAGAAACGGGGGGACAGGGCTCGGAAATGAGCAGTTCTTC CASRNGGTGLGNEQFF